This is a list of T cell receptor beta chains from one sample in a study of CD8 T cells in ankylosing spondylitis. TCRdb recomputed calls from the 5' RACE reads with MiXCR, one row per CDR3 protein. The sample includes over 400,000 distinct CDR3 sequences, around 26% of them seen just once. Sequencing was done on a sample of blood, either unsorted or a sorted T cell fraction (not recorded which). The origin of the receptors is a male donor with ankylosing spondylitis. Each CDR3 is given with its conserved first and last residue.

TRBV5-1,14,TRBJ2-3,CASSDRLGTDTQYF
TRBV28,14,TRBJ1-5,CASRLGVGRQPQHF
TRBV24-1,18,TRBJ2-3,CATSDSTLTGRGVDTQYF
TRBV20-1,16,TRBJ2-2,CSARDRRRESTGELFF
TRBV10-1,18,TRBJ2-6,CASSDGAGPSSGANVLTF
TRBV10-3,16,TRBJ1-4,CAISESTGTGREKLFF
TRBV7-8,16,TRBJ2-1,CASSLGRTSGKGEQFF
TRBV19,12,TRBJ2-5,CASSRAQETQYF
TRBV10-1,14,TRBJ1-5,CASSGRAANQPQHF
TRBV29-1,13,TRBJ2-7,CSVATSGRPEQYF
TRBV27,14,TRBJ2-4,CASSNQLAKNIQYF
TRBV6-2/TRBV6-3,11,TRBJ2-4,CASSSSGSKYF
TRBV15,14,TRBJ1-4,CATSRVGLKGKLFF
TRBV29-1,16,TRBJ2-3,CSVGDGSGRRTDTQYF
TRBV6-2/TRBV6-3,15,TRBJ2-2,CASTPKGGRGGELFF